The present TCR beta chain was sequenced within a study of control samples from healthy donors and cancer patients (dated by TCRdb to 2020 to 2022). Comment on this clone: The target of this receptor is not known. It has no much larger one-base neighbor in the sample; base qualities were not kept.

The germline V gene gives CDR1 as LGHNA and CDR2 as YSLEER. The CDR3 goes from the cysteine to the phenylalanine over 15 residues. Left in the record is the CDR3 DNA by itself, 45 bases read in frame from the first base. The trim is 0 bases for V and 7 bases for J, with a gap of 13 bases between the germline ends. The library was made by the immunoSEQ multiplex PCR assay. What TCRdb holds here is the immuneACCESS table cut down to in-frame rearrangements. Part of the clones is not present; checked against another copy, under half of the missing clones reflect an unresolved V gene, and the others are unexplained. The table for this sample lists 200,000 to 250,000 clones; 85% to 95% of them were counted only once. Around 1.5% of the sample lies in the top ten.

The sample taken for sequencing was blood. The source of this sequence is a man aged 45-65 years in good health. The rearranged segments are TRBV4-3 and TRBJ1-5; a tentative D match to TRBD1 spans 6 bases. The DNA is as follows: TGCGCCAGCAGCCAAGAACAGGGACCGGGGCAGCCCCAGCATTTT. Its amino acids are CASSQEQGPGQPQHF.